This T cell receptor beta chain stems from a study of blood T cell repertoires in COVID-19. Whole-study context: PBMCs, B-cell-depleted T cells, or T cells were the source of the cDNA or gDNA that made up the material.

This clone has only one observation. Between the trimmed V and J ends, which lost 0 bases and 4 bases, there was a span of 8 bases. CDR1 and CDR2 from the germline V gene are SGHRS and YFSETQ. The CDR3 extends over 13 amino acids. Authors' methods: Using reference gene primer amplification, nucleated cell counts were estimated. Repertoires were generated with immunoSEQ multiplex PCR, while TCRdb's copy carries only in-frame clones and drops some. V and J calls and clone size are given by that table; D and trimming were obtained from the DNA. The sample lists 150,000 or so clones; approximately 89% were seen once. Followed over time, Seattle patients had been enrolled while infection was active.

The chain combines TRBV5-1 with TRBJ2-7; D is undetermined. This sequence was found in a woman in her 70s with COVID-19, enrolled during active disease. Sequencing input: peripheral blood. The CDR3 DNA is TGCGCCAGCAGCTTGGAGGCAGCGTACGAGCAGTACTTC. This encodes CASSLEAAYEQYF.